The 5 T cell receptor beta chains listed next were all sequenced from one sample in a study of blood T cell repertoires in COVID-19. Here immunoSEQ multiplex PCR was the method, and the copy in TCRdb shows in-frame clones only, minus some. The sample holds roughly 120,000 clones, roughly four fifths seen once. Sequencing was carried out using peripheral blood. These receptors were taken from a human donor in a cohort sampled during active COVID-19.

The J gene is TRBJ2-7, the V gene TRBV27, with a weak D call TRBD2 (7 bases). CDR1 MNHEY and CDR2 SMNVEV come from the germline V gene (reference sequence). This CDR3 comprises 16 residues. The V gene lost 10 bases and the J gene lost 1 base, with 23 bases spanning the gap. CDR3: CATQFVGGESSYEQYF. The CDR3, as DNA: TGTGCCACCCAATTCGTAGGGGGGGAGTCTTCCTACGAGCAGTACTTC.

This chain joins TRBV6-5 and TRBJ1-1; tentative D call: TRBD1 (6 bases). Trimming left V 4 bases short and J 1 base short, with 16 bases between. CDR1 MNHEY and CDR2 SVGAGI come from the germline V gene. The CDR3 is 16 residues long. The CDR3 is CASSFPRGGGNTEAFF. The DNA for the CDR3 is TGTGCCAGCAGTTTCCCGCGGGGAGGGGGGAACACTGAAGCTTTCTTT.

This chain links TRBV27 with TRBJ1-2, with 8 bases fitting TRBD1. Losses at the gene ends were 5 bases for V and 4 bases for J; bases not matched to a gene: 9. Germline CDR1 reads MNHEY; CDR2 reads SMNVEV (reference sequence). The CDR3 is made up of 15 amino acids. The CDR3 DNA follows: TGTGCCAGCAGTCTCAGCCCAGGGGGCGGCTATGGCTACACCTTC. Translating gives CASSLSPGGGYGYTF.

J is TRBJ2-1 and V is TRBV29-1, with D perhaps matching TRBD2 (6 bases). V shed 1 base and J shed 0 bases, with 13 bases lying between them. CDR1 and CDR2 (germline): SQVTM, ANQGSEA. The CDR3 consists of 16 residues. CDR3 residues: CSVEGQAEGSYNEQFF. CDR3 DNA: TGCAGCGTTGAAGGCCAGGCGGAGGGCTCCTACAATGAGCAGTTCTTC.

V usage is TRBV27 and J usage is TRBJ1-5; 7 nucleotides match TRBD1. V was clipped by 6 bases and J by 2 bases; unmatched bases: 4. The germline CDR1 and CDR2 sequences are MNHEY and SMNVEV (reference sequence). The CDR3 is made up of 14 amino acids. CDR3 residues: CASSRQGGNQPQHF. CDR3 DNA: TGTGCCAGCAGCCGGCAGGGGGGCAATCAGCCCCAGCATTTT.